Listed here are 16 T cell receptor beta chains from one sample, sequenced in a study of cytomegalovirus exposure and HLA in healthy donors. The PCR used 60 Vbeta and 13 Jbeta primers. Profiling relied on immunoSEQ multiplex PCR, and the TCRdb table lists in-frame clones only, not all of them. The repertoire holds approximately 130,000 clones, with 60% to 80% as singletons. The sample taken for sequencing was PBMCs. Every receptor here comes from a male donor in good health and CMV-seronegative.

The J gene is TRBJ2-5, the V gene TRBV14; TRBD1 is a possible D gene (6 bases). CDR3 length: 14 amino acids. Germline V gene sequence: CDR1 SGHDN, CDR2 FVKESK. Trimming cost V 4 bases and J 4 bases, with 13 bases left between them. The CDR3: CASSPSLRGETQYF. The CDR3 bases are TGTGCCAGCAGCCCTAGCCTCAGGGGAGAGACCCAGTACTTC.

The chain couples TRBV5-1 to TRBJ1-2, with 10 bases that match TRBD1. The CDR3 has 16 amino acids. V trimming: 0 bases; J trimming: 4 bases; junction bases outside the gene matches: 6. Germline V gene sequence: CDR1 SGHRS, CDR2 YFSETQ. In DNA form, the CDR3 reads TGCGCCAGCAGCTTGGGGACAGGGGGTCTTTCCTATGGCTACACCTTC. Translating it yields CASSLGTGGLSYGYTF.

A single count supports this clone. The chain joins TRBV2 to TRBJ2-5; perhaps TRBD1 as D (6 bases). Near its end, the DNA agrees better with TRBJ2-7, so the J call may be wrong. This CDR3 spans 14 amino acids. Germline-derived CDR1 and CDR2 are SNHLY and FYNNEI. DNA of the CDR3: TGTGCCAGCATTAGGACAGTGAATTCCTACGAGCAGTACTTC. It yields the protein CASIRTVNSYEQYF.

DNA for the CDR3: TGTGCCAGCAGGCCCGCCGGGTCCGTCTACGAGCAGTACTTC. Residues: CASRPAGSVYEQYF. The chain couples TRBV27 to TRBJ2-7, with D unresolved. The CDR3 is 14 residues long. Trimming stripped 6 bases from V and 3 bases from J, with 15 bases between. Germline CDR1 reads MNHEY; CDR2 reads SMNVEV (reference sequence).

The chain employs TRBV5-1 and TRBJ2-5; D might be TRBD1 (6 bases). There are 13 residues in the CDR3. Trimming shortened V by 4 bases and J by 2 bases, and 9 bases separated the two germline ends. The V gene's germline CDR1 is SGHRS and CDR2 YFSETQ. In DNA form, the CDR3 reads TGCGCCAGCAGCCCCCAGGGGCAAGAGACCCAGTACTTC. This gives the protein CASSPQGQETQYF.

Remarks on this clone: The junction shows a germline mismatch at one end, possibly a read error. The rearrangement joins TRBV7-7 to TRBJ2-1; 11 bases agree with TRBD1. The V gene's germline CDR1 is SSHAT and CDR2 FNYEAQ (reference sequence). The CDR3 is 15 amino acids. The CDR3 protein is CASSRGQGVYNEQFF. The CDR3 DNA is TGTGCTAGCAGCCGGGGACAGGGGGTGTACAATGAGCAGTTCTTC.

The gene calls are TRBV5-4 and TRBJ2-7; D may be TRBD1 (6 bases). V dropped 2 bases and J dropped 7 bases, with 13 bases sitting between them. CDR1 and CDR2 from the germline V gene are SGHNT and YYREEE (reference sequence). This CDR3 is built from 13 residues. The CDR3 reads CASSFPGAGEQYF. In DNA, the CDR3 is TGTGCCAGCAGCTTCCCAGGGGCTGGAGAGCAGTACTTC.

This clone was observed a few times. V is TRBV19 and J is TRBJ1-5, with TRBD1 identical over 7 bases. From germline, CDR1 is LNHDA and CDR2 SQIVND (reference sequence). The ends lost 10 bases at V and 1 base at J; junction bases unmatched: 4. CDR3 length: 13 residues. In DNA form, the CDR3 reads TGTGCCACTGTGGACAGGAGCAATCAGCCCCAGCATTTT. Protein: CATVDRSNQPQHF.

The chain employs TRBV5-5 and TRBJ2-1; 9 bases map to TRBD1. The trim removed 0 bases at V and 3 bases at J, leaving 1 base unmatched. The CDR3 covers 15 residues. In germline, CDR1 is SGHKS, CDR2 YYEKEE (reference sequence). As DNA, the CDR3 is TGTGCCAGCAGCTTGGCGGGACAGGGCTACAATGAGCAGTTCTTC. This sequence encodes CASSLAGQGYNEQFF.

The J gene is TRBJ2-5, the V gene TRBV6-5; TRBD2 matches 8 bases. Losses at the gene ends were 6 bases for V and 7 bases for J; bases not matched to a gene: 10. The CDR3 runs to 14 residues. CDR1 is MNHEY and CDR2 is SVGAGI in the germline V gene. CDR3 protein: CASSPRGGPGTQYF. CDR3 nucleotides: TGTGCCAGCAGCCCGCGCGGGGGGCCGGGGACCCAGTACTTC.

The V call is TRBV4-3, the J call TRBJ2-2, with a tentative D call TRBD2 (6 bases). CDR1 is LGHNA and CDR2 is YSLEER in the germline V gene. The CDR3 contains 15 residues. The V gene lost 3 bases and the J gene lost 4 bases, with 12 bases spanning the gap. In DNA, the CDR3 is TGCGCCAGCAGCCAGGGACTGCGAGCCACCGGGGAGCTGTTTTTT. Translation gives CASSQGLRATGELFF.

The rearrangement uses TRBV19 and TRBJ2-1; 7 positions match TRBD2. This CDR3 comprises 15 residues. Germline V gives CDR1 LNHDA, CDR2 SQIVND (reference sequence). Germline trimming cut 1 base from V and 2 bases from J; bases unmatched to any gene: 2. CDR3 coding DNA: TGTGCCAGTAGTATAGCGGGGGGTCCCTACAATGAGCAGTTCTTC. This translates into CASSIAGGPYNEQFF.

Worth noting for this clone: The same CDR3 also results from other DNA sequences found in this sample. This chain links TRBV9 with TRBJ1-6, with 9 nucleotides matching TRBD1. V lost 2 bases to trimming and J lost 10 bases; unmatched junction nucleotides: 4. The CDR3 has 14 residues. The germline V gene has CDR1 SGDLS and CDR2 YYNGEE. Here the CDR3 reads CASSVGQGDSPLHF. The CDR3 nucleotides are TGTGCCAGCAGCGTGGGACAGGGTGACTCACCCCTCCACTTT.

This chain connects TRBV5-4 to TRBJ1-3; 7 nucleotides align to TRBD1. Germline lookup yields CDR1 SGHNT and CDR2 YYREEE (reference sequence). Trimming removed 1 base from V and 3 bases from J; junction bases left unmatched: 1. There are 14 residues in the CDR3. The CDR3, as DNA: TGTGCCAGCAGCTTGAGGACAGGTGGAAACACCATATATTTT. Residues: CASSLRTGGNTIYF.

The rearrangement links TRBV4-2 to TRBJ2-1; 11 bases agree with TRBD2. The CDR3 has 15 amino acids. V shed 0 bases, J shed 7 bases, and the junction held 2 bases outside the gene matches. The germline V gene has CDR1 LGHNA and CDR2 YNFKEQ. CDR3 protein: CASSQDPSGGNEQFF. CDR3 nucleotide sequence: TGTGCCAGCAGCCAAGATCCTAGCGGGGGGAATGAGCAGTTCTTC.

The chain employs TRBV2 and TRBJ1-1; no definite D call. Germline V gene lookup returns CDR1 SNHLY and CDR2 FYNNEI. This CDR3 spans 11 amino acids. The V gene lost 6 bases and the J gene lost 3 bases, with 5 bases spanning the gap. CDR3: CASRLDTEAFF. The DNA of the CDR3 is TGTGCCAGCAGACTTGACACTGAAGCTTTCTTT.